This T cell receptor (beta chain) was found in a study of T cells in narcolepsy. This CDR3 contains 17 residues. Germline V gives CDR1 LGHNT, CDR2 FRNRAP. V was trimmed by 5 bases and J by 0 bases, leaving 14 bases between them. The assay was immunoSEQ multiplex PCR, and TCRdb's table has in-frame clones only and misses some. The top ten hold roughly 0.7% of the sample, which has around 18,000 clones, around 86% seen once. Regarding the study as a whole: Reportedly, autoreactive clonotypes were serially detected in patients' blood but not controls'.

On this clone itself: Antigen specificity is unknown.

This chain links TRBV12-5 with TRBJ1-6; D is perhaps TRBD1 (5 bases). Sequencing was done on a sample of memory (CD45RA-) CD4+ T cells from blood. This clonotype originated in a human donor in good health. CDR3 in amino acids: CASGPWGGSSYNSPLHF. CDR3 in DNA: TGTGCTAGTGGTCCCTGGGGGGGGAGCTCCTATAATTCACCCCTCCACTTT.